This T cell receptor (beta chain) was captured by sequencing in a study of T cell repertoires in cytomegalovirus infection. The study's findings and limits: In two of eight donors, the top clonotype was HLA-C-restricted CMV-specific. Accumulated public TCR beta family frequency recognized individuals carrying CMV together with the relevant HLA.

This clonotype was observed a few times. Its antigen remains unknown. TCRdb reanalysed the reads using MiXCR and keeps one entry per CDR3 protein. The sample shows approximately 500,000 distinct CDR3 sequences, around 10% of them seen only once. The germline V gene encodes CDR1 DFQATT and CDR2 SNEGSKA (reference sequence). The V end was cut by 5 bases, the J end by 3 bases, with 14 bases between. The CDR3 is 13 residues long. The sequence was collected from a human donor in good health (CMV status not recorded). Some clones in this sample may be carry-over from other donors' samples. The rearrangement links TRBV20-1 to TRBJ2-7; D not resolved. Specimen: PBMCs. For the CDR3, the DNA is TGCAGTGCTCGGAGTACAGCTAACTACGAGCAGTACTTC. Amino acids: CSARSTANYEQYF.